These T cell receptor beta chains were read from a single sample in a study of cytomegalovirus exposure and HLA in healthy donors. TCRdb's table, derived via immunoSEQ multiplex PCR, lists solely in-frame clones and lacks some. The table shows 180,000 or so clones, with approximately 86% occurring only once. The sample taken for sequencing was PBMCs. The receptors here all came from a man aged 25 to 40 in good health and CMV-seropositive. The CDR3 runs from the conserved cysteine through the conserved F or W. Fields, in order: clone size, J gene, V gene, D gene, CDR3 protein, CDR3 DNA. A D gene is named only where the DNA matches it firmly. The size of a clone is reported for some rows only, either as once, few or many, or as a class for expanded clones.

>-|TRBJ2-7|TRBV5-1|-
CASSLAATTTGF
TGCGCCAGCAGCTTGGCTGCGACAACCACAGGATTC
>-|TRBJ1-1|TRBV7-3|TRBD1
CASSQTGVTEAFF
TGTGCCAGCAGCCAAACAGGGGTTACTGAAGCTTTCTTT
>-|TRBJ2-7|TRBV4-2|TRBD2
CASSQTGTSGSRYEQYF
TGTGCCAGCAGCCAAACTGGGACTAGCGGGAGCCGATACGAGCAGTACTTC
>-|TRBJ1-5|TRBV4-1|-
CASSQWYSNQPQHF
TGCGCCAGCAGCCAATGGTATAGCAATCAGCCCCAGCATTTT
>-|TRBJ1-4|TRBV15|-
CATSQGREKLFF
TGTGCCACCAGCCAGGGGAGAGAAAAACTGTTTTTT
>-|TRBJ2-7|TRBV19|-
CASSLGGPYEQYF
TGTGCCAGTAGTTTGGGCGGTCCATACGAGCAGTACTTC
>-|TRBJ1-2|TRBV4-3|-
CASSQDRRGGKNYGYTF
TGCGCCAGCAGCCAAGATCGACGGGGAGGGAAAAACTATGGCTACACCTTC
>-|TRBJ2-3|TRBV7-2|TRBD1
CASSRDRATDTQYF
TGTGCCAGCAGCCGGGACAGGGCCACAGATACGCAGTATTTT
>-|TRBJ2-4|TRBV11-1|-
CASSFAGTGNIQYF
TGTGCCAGCAGCTTCGCCGGGACGGGAAACATTCAGTACTTC
>-|TRBJ2-3|TRBV6-1|-
CAISTGTSTDTQYF
TGTGCCATTTCAACCGGGACCAGCACAGATACGCAGTATTTT
>-|TRBJ2-1|TRBV9|-
CASSVSDPPYNEQFF
TGTGCCAGCAGCGTGAGCGACCCGCCCTACAATGAGCAGTTCTTC
>-|TRBJ1-1|TRBV18|-
CASSPRGNLVTEAFF
TGTGCCAGCTCACCACGGGGTAACTTAGTCACTGAAGCTTTCTTT
>few|TRBJ2-7|TRBV11-2|TRBD2
CASSLTSGGGPYEQYF
TGTGCCAGCAGCTTAACTAGCGGGGGGGGTCCCTACGAGCAGTACTTC
>-|TRBJ2-1|TRBV7-9|-
CASSGKGDPSYNEQFF
TGTGCCAGCAGCGGAAAGGGGGATCCTTCCTACAATGAGCAGTTCTTC
>-|TRBJ2-7|TRBV7-9|-
CASSLGVGGTSGEYF
TGTGCCAGCAGCTTAGGGGTGGGAGGCACGTCAGGGGAGTACTTC
>-|TRBJ2-7|TRBV10-3|-
CAISEWGAYEQYF
TGTGCCATCAGTGAGTGGGGAGCGTACGAGCAGTACTTC
>-|TRBJ2-1|TRBV11-3|TRBD1
CASSLRLRRGTFYNEQFF
TGTGCCAGCAGCCTTCGCTTACGCAGGGGGACCTTCTACAATGAGCAGTTCTTC
>-|TRBJ1-5|TRBV7-3|-
CASSSGGGQPQHF
TGTGCCAGCAGCTCGGGGGGCGGCCAGCCCCAGCATTTT
>once|TRBJ2-7|TRBV19|-
CASSMNGAGPSRQYF
TGTGCCAGTAGTATGAACGGAGCGGGCCCTTCCCGGCAGTACTTC
>-|TRBJ2-7|TRBV19|-
CASSIGRVGGDEQYF
TGTGCCAGTAGTATTGGCCGCGTAGGTGGCGACGAGCAGTACTTC
>-|TRBJ2-2|TRBV9|TRBD2
CASSPRAGDTGELFF
TGTGCCAGCAGCCCCCGAGCGGGAGACACCGGGGAGCTGTTTTTT
>-|TRBJ2-7|TRBV28|TRBD1
CASSQPGQGMNEQYF
TGTGCCAGCAGCCAACCAGGACAGGGGATGAACGAGCAGTACTTC
>-|TRBJ2-1|TRBV13|TRBD2
CASRHRTGEREGLDEQFF
TGTGCCAGCAGGCACAGAACAGGGGAGCGGGAGGGCCTCGATGAGCAGTTCTTC
>-|TRBJ1-5|TRBV19|TRBD1
CASSGTGLQPQHF
TGTGCCAGTTCCGGGACAGGGCTTCAGCCCCAGCATTTT
>-|TRBJ2-1|TRBV6-5|TRBD2
CASRPSGSRYNEQFF
TGTGCCAGCAGGCCTAGCGGGAGTCGGTACAATGAGCAGTTCTTC
>-|TRBJ2-3|TRBV19|TRBD2
CASSMPGVAGSDTQYF
TGTGCCAGTAGTATGCCTGGGGTAGCGGGTTCAGATACGCAGTATTTT
>-|TRBJ1-1|TRBV9|-
CASTRLGEPEGGTEAFF
TGTGCCAGCACCCGACTGGGCGAGCCAGAAGGAGGGACTGAAGCTTTCTTT
>few|TRBJ2-7|TRBV6-1|-
CASREQGSYEQYF
TGTGCCAGCAGGGAACAGGGTTCCTACGAGCAGTACTTC
>-|TRBJ1-1|TRBV6-6|-
CASSQGQTEAFF
TGTGCCAGCAGTCAAGGACAGACTGAAGCTTTCTTT
>-|TRBJ1-2|TRBV9|-
CASTGDNYGYTF
TGTGCCAGCACGGGGGACAACTATGGCTACACCTTC
>-|TRBJ2-3|TRBV27|-
CASSFDRWGDTQYF
TGTGCCAGCAGTTTTGACAGGTGGGGAGATACGCAGTATTTT
>-|TRBJ2-3|TRBV9|TRBD2
CASSPGLAGNTQYF
TGTGCCAGCAGCCCTGGACTAGCGGGAAATACGCAGTATTTT
>-|TRBJ2-5|TRBV29-1|-
CSVGGFGEETQYF
TGCAGCGTTGGGGGGTTTGGAGAAGAGACCCAGTACTTC
>-|TRBJ2-2|TRBV7-8|-
CASSLALATLGELFF
TGTGCCAGCAGCTTAGCGCTGGCGACCCTCGGGGAGCTGTTTTTT
>-|TRBJ2-7|TRBV4-2|TRBD2
CASSQVPGPSGSPPYEQYF
TGTGCCAGCAGCCAAGTTCCAGGCCCAAGCGGGAGCCCTCCCTACGAGCAGTACTTC
>-|TRBJ2-7|TRBV28|-
CASIKGRASSYEQYF
TGTGCCAGCATTAAGGGACGGGCGAGCTCCTACGAGCAGTACTTC
>-|TRBJ2-7|TRBV28|-
CASSSPQGATYEQYF
TGTGCCAGCAGTTCTCCTCAGGGAGCGACCTACGAGCAGTACTTC
>-|TRBJ2-7|TRBV9|-
CASGRDYEQYF
TGTGCCAGCGGGCGGGACTACGAGCAGTACTTC
>-|TRBJ2-7|TRBV6-5|TRBD2
CASRPGGASEQYF
TGTGCCAGCAGGCCCGGGGGGGCCTCCGAGCAGTACTTC
>-|TRBJ1-2|TRBV6-5|-
CASSYRGENYGYTF
TGTGCCAGCAGTTATCGGGGAGAAAACTATGGCTACACCTTC
>-|TRBJ2-7|TRBV4-2|TRBD1
CASSQRDRNYEQYF
TGTGCCAGCAGCCAGAGGGACAGGAACTACGAGCAGTACTTC
>-|TRBJ2-7|TRBV4-3|-
CASSRDPSDREQYF
TGCGCCAGCAGCCGGGACCCTTCAGATCGGGAGCAGTACTTC